The TCR beta chain described here comes from a study of cytomegalovirus exposure and HLA in healthy donors. Study-level results: Certain sequence variants were highly shared and formed a cluster, and this cluster was likely a sequencing artifact. Several top significant clusters appeared, in a later analysis, to be linked to common viral pathogens. It was reported in a later analysis that an Asian-associated ancestry cluster showed fewer N-insertions than the roughly 670-donor mean.

Comment on this clone: The target antigen is unknown.

Nominally healthy donors provided the samples, though records likely missed some immune exposures. Germline CDR1 SQVTM, CDR2 ANQGSEA. V was clipped by 4 bases and J by 3 bases, with 9 bases between them. This CDR3 spans 12 amino acids. Researchers ran the PCR with 60 Vbeta and 13 Jbeta primers. Clones were sequenced by immunoSEQ multiplex PCR, and TCRdb holds only the in-frame ones, with some missing. The table has 65,000 to 75,000 clones, roughly four fifths seen once. This clonotype was sampled from a man aged 50 or older in good health and CMV-seronegative. V and J are TRBV29-1 and TRBJ1-2, with D maybe TRBD1 (6 bases). Sequenced: PBMCs. Here the CDR3 reads CSVVPGDYGYTF. The CDR3 DNA reads as TGCAGCGTTGTTCCAGGGGACTATGGCTACACCTTC.